This T cell receptor (beta chain) appears in the sequencing data of a study of T cell responses to AZD1222 COVID-19 vaccine. Whole-study findings and limits: Distributed over spike, vaccine-associated CD4 TCRs predominated at 160-218 and 743-854. The donor group comprised mostly white British people and more females; the analysis possibly underestimated clonal diversity.

Repertoires were generated with immunoSEQ multiplex PCR, while TCRdb's copy carries only in-frame clones and drops some. This sample has about 110,000 clones, with 92% found just once. Note on this clone: Its antigen remains unknown.

V lost 1 base and J lost 2, with 13 bases in between. CDR3 length equals 16 residues. CDR1 and CDR2 (germline): MNHEY, SVGEGT. The V gene is TRBV6-2 or TRBV6-3, the J gene TRBJ2-3; D gene unclear. The TCR was taken from an adult in good health. The starting material was peripheral blood, obtained on day 0 of AZD1222 vaccination. CDR3 DNA: TGTGCCAGCAGTTACTTCGGGCGCACCGCCACAGATACGCAGTATTTT. Amino acid sequence: CASSYFGRTATDTQYF.